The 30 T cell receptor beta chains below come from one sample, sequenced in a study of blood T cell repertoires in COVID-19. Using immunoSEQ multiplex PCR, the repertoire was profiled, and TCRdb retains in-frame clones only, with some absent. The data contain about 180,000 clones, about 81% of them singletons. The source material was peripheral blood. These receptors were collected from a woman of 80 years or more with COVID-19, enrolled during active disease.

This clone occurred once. CDR3 DNA: TGTGCCAGCAGCTTGACAGGGGTTTCCTACAATGAGCAGTTCTTC. Its translation is CASSLTGVSYNEQFF. The rearrangement links TRBV11-3 to TRBJ2-1; TRBD1 matches at 8 bases. The length of the CDR3 is 15 residues. Per the germline V gene, CDR1 is SGHNT and CDR2 is YENEEA. The V segment lost 3 bases and the J segment 1 base; nucleotides outside the gene matches: 2.

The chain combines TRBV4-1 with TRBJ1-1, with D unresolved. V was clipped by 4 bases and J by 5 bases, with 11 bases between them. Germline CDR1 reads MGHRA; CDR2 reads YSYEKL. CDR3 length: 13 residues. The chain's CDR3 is CASSLPRMTEAFF. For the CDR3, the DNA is TGCGCCAGCAGCCTCCCCCGTATGACTGAAGCTTTCTTT.

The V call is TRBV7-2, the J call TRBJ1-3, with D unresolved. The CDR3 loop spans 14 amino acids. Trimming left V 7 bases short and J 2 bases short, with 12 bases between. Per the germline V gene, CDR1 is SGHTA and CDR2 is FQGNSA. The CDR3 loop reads CASKRPEAGNTIYF. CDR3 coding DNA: TGTGCCAGCAAACGTCCCGAGGCTGGAAACACCATATATTTT.

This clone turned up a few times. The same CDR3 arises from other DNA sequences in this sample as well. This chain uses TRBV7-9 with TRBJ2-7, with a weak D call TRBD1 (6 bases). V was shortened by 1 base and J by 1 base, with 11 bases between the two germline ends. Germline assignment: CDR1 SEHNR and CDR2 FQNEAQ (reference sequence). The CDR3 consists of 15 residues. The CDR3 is CASSLDGRGSYEQYF. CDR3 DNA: TGTGCCAGCAGCTTAGATGGCAGGGGATCCTACGAGCAGTACTTC.

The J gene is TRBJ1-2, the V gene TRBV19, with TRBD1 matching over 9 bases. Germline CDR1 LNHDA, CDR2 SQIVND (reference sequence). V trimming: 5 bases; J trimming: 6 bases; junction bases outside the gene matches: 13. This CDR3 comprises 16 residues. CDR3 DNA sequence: TGTGCCAGTAGTGCCCGGGACAGGGAGGGGCTCGATGGCTACACCTTC. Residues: CASSARDREGLDGYTF.

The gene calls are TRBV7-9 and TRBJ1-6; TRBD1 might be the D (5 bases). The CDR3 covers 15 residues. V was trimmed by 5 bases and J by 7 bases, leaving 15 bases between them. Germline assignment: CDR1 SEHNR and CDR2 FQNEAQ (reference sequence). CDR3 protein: CASSDRDFPNSPLHF. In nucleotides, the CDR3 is TGTGCCAGCAGCGATCGGGACTTCCCCAATTCACCCCTCCACTTT.

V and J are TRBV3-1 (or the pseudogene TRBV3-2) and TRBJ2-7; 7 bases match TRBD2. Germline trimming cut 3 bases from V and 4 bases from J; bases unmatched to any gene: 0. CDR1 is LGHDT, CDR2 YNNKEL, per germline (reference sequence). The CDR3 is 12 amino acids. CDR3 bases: TGTGCCAGCAGCCACGGGGGGTACGAGCAGTACTTC. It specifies CASSHGGYEQYF.

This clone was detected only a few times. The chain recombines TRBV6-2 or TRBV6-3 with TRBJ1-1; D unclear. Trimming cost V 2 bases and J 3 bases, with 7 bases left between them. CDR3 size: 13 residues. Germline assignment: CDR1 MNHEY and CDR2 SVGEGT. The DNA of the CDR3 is TGTGCCAGCAGTTACCTACAGCACACTGAAGCTTTCTTT. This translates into CASSYLQHTEAFF.

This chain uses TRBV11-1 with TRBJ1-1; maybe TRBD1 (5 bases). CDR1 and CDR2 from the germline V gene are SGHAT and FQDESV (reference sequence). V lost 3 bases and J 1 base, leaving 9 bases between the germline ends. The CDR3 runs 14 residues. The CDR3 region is CASSFGRGNTEAFF. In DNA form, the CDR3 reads TGTGCCAGCAGCTTCGGGAGGGGGAACACTGAAGCTTTCTTT.

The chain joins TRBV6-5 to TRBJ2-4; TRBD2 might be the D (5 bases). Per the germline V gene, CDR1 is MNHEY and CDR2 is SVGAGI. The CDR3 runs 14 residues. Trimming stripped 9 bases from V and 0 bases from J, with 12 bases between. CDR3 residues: CASSSGRAKNIQYF. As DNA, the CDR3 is TGTGCCAGTTCCAGCGGCCGAGCCAAAAACATTCAGTACTTC.

This chain's CDR3 is CASSLRRGGTGNTIYF. The CDR3 DNA reads as TGTGCCAGCAGCTTAAGGAGGGGCGGGACTGGAAACACCATATATTTT. This sequence joins TRBV7-9 and TRBJ1-3, with D possibly being TRBD1 (5 bases). The germline V gene has CDR1 SEHNR and CDR2 FQNEAQ (reference sequence). The CDR3 has 16 amino acids. Trimming left V 2 bases short and J 2 bases short, with 13 bases between.

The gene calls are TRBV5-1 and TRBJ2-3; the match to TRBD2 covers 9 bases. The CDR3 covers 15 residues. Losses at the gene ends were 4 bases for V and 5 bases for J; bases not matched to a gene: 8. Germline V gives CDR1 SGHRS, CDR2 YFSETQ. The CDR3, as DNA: TGCGCCAGCAGCCCGCGGGGGGGGCTGGTAGATACGCAGTATTTT. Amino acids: CASSPRGGLVDTQYF. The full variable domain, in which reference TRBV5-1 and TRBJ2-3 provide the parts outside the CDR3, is KAGVTQTPRYLIKTRGQQVTLSCSPISGHRSVSWYQQTPGQGLQFLFEYFSETQRNKGNFPGRFSGRQFSNSRSEMNVSTLELGDSALYLCASSPRGGLVDTQYFGPGTRLTVL.

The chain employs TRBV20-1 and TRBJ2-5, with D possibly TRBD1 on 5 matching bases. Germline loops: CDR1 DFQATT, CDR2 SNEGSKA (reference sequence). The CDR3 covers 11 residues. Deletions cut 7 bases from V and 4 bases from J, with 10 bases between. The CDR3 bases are TGCAGTGGTCAAAGGGGAGAGACCCAGTACTTC. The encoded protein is CSGQRGETQYF.

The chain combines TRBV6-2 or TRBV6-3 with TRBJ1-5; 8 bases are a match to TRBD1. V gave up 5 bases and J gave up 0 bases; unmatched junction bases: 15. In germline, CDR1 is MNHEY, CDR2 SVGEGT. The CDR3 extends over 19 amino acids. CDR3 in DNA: TGTGCCAGCAGTCCACCTTCGGACAGGGCACTTTATAGCAATCAGCCCCAGCATTTT. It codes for CASSPPSDRALYSNQPQHF.

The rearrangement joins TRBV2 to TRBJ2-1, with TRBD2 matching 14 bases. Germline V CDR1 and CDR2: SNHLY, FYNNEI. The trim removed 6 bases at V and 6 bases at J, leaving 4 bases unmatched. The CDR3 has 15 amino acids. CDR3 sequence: CASRRGLAGVNEQFF. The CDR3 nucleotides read TGTGCCAGCAGGCGGGGACTAGCGGGAGTCAATGAGCAGTTCTTC.

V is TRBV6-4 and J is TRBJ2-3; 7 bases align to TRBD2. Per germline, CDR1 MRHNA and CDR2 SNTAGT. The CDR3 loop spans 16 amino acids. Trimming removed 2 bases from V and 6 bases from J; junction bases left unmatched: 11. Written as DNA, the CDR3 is TGTGCCAGCAGTGACAGTCCTAGCGGAGGGCGGGATACGCAGTATTTT. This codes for CASSDSPSGGRDTQYF.

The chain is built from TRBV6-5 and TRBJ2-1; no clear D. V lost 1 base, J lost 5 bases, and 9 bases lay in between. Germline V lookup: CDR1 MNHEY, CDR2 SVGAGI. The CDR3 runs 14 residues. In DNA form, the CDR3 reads TGTGCCAGCAGTTACTATCTAGGAGACAATGAGCAGTTCTTC. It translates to CASSYYLGDNEQFF.

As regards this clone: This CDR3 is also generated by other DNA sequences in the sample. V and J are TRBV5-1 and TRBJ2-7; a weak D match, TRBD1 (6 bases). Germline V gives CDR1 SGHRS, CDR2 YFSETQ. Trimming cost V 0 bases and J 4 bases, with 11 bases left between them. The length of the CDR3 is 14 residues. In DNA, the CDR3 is TGCGCCAGCAGCTTGGCCGGGACACCGTACGAGCAGTACTTC. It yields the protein CASSLAGTPYEQYF. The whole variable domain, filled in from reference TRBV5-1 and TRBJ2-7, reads KAGVTQTPRYLIKTRGQQVTLSCSPISGHRSVSWYQQTPGQGLQFLFEYFSETQRNKGNFPGRFSGRQFSNSRSEMNVSTLELGDSALYLCASSLAGTPYEQYFGPGTRLTVT.

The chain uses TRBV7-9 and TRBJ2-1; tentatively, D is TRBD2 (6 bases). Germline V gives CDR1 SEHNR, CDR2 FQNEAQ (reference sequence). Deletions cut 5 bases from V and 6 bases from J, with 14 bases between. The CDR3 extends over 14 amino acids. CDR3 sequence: CASSPGLRLNEQFF. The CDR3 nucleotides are TGTGCCAGCAGCCCGGGACTGAGGCTCAATGAGCAGTTCTTC. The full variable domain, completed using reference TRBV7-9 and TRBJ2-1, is DTGVSQNPRHKITKRGQNVTFRCDPISEHNRLYWYRQTLGQGPEFLTYFQNEAQLEKSRLLSDRFSAERPKGSFSTLEIQRTEQGDSAMYLCASSPGLRLNEQFFGPGTRLTVL.

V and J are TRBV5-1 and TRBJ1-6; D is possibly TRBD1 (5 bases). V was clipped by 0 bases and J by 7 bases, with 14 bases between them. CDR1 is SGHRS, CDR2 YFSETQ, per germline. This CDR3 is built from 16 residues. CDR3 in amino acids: CASSLVMGRGNSPLHF. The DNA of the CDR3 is TGCGCCAGCAGCTTGGTTATGGGGCGAGGAAATTCACCCCTCCACTTT.

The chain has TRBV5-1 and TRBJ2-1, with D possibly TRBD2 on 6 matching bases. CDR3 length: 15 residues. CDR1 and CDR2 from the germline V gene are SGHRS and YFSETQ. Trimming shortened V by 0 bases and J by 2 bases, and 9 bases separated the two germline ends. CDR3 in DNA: TGCGCCAGCAGCTTGGGGCGGGGAACCTACAATGAGCAGTTCTTC. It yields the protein CASSLGRGTYNEQFF.

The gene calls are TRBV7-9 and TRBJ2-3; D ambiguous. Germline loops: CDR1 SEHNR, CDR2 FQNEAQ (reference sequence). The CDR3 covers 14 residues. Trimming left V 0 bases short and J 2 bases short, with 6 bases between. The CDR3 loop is CASSLAGLTDTQYF. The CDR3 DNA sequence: TGTGCCAGCAGCTTAGCGGGCCTCACAGATACGCAGTATTTT.

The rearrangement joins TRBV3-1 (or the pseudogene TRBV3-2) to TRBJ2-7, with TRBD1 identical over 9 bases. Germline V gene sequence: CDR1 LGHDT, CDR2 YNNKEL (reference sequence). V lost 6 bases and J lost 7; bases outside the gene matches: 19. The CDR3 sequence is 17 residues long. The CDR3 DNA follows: TGTGCCAGCAGTGAAAGGGTTTCGGGACAGGGAGTGTGGGAGCAGTACTTC. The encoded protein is CASSERVSGQGVWEQYF.

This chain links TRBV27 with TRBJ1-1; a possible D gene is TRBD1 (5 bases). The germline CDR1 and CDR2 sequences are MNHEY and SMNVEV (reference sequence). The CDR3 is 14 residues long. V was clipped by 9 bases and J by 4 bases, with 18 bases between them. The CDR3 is CASIPFGGGTEAFF. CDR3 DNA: TGTGCCAGTATCCCCTTTGGGGGAGGCACTGAAGCTTTCTTT.

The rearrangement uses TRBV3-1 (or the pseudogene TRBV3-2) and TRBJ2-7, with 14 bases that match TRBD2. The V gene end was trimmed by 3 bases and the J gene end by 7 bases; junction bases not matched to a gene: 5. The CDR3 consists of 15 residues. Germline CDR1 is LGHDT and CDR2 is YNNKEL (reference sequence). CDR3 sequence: CASSQRLAGGREQYF. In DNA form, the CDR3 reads TGTGCCAGCAGCCAGAGACTAGCGGGAGGGAGGGAGCAGTACTTC.

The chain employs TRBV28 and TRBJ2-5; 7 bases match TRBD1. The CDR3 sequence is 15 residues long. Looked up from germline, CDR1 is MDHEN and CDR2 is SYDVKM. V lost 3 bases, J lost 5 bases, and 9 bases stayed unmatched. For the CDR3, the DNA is TGTGCCAGCAGTTTCCACGCGAGGGGGCGGGAGACCCAGTACTTC. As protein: CASSFHARGRETQYF.

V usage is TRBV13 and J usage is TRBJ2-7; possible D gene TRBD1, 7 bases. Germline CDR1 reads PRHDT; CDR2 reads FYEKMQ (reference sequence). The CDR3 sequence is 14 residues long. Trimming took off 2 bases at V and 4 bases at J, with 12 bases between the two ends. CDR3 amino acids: CASSLSGGWYEQYF. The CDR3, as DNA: TGTGCCAGCAGCTTATCAGGGGGGTGGTACGAGCAGTACTTC. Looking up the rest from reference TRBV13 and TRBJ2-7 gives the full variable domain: AAGVIQSPRHLIKEKRETATLKCYPIPRHDTVYWYQQGPGQDPQFLISFYEKMQSDKGSIPDRFSAQQFSDYHSELNMSSLELGDSALYFCASSLSGGWYEQYFGPGTRLTVT.

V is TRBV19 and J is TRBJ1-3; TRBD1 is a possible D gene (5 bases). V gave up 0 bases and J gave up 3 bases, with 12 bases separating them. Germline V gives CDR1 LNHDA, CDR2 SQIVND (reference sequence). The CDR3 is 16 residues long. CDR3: CASSIDLYGGGNTIYF. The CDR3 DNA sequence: TGTGCCAGTAGTATAGATCTATACGGGGGTGGAAACACCATATATTTT.

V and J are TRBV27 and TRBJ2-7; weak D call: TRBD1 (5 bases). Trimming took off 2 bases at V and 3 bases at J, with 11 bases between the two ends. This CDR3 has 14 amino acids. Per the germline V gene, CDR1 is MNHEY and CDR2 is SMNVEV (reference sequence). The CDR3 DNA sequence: TGTGCCAGCAGTTTACACGGCAGGGACTACGAGCAGTACTTC. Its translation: CASSLHGRDYEQYF.

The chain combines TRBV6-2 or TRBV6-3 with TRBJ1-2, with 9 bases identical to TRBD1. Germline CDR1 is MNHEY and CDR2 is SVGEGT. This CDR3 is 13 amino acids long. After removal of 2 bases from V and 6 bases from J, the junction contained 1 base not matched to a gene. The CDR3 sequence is CASSYRDRDGYTF. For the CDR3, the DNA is TGTGCCAGCAGTTACAGGGACAGGGATGGCTACACCTTC.